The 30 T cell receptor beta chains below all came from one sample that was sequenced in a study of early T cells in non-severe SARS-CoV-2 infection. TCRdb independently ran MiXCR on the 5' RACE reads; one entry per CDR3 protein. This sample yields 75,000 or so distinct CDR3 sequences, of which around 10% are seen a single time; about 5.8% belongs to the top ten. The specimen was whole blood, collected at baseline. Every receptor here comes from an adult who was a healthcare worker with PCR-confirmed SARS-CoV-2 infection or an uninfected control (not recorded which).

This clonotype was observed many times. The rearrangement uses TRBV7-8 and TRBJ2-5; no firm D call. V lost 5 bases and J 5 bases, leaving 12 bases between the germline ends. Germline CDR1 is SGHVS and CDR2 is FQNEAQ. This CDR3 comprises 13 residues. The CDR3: CASSPWLVETQYF. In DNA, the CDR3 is TGTGCCAGCAGCCCCTGGTTGGTCGAGACCCAGTACTTC.

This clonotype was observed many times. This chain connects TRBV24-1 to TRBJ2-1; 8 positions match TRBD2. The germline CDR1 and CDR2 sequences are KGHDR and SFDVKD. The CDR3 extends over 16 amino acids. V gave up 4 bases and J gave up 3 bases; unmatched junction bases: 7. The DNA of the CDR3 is TGTGCCACCAGTGACCGGACTAGCAGCTACTACAATGAGCAGTTCTTC. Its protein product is CATSDRTSSYYNEQFF.

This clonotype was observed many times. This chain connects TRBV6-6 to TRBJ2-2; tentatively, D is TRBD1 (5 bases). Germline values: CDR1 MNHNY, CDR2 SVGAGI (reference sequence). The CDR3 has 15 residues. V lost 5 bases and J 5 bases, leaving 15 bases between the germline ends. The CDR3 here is CASSLRGQRTGELFF. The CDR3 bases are TGTGCCAGCAGTCTCAGAGGACAACGAACCGGGGAGCTGTTTTTT.

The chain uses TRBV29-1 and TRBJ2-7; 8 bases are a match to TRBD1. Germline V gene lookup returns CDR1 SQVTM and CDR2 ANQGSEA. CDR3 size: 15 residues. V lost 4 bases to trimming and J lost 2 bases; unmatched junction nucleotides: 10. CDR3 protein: CSVATGTGITYEQYF. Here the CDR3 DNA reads TGCAGCGTTGCCACCGGGACAGGCATTACCTACGAGCAGTACTTC.

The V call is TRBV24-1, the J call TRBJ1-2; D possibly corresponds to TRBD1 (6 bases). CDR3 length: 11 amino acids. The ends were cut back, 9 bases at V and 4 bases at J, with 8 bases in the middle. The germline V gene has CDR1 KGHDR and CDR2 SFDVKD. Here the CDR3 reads CATQDSYGYTF. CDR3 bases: TGTGCCACCCAGGACAGCTATGGCTACACCTTC.

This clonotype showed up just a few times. CDR3 residues: CASSLSGRANYEQYF. The CDR3 DNA reads TGTGCCAGCAGTCTTAGCGGGAGGGCCAACTACGAGCAGTACTTC. The rearrangement links TRBV12-3 or TRBV12-4 to TRBJ2-7, with 11 bases that match TRBD2. CDR3 size: 15 residues. The trim removed 5 bases at V and 3 bases at J, leaving 6 bases unmatched.

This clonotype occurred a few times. DNA of the CDR3: TGTGCCAGCTCACCTAAACGGACTAGCGGGGGACAAGAGACCCAGTACTTC. Its translation: CASSPKRTSGGQETQYF. The rearrangement links TRBV18 to TRBJ2-5; 13 nucleotides line up with TRBD2. CDR1 KGHSH and CDR2 LQKENI come from the germline V gene. CDR3 length: 17 residues. V dropped 3 bases and J dropped 2; count of bases not matched to a gene: 6.

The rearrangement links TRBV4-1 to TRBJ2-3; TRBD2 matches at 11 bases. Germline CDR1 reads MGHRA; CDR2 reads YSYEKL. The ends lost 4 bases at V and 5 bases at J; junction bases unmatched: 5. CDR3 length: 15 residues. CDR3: CASSLTSGRGDTQYF. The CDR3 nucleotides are TGCGCCAGCAGCCTAACTAGCGGGAGAGGAGATACGCAGTATTTT.

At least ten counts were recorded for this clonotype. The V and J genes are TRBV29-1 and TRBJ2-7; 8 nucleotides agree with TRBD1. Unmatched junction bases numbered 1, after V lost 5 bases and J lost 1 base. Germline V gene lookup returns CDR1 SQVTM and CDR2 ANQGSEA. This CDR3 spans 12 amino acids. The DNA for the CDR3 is TGCAGCGTTCGGACAGGGTCCTACGAGCAGTACTTC. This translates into CSVRTGSYEQYF.

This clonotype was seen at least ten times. CDR3 in amino acids: CASSRQGETQYF. In DNA, the CDR3 is TGTGCCAGCAGCCGACAGGGCGAGACCCAGTACTTC. The chain employs TRBV11-2 and TRBJ2-5, with 7 bases fitting TRBD1. From germline, CDR1 is SGHAT and CDR2 FQNNGV. The CDR3 loop spans 12 amino acids. Germline trimming cut 5 bases from V and 5 bases from J; bases unmatched to any gene: 2.

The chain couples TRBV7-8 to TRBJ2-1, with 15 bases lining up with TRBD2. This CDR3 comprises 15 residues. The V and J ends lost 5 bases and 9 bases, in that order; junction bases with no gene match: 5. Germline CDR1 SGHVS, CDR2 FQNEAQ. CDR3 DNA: TGTGCCAGCAGCCGGGGACTAGCGGGGGGTGGTGAGCAGTTCTTC. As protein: CASSRGLAGGGEQFF.

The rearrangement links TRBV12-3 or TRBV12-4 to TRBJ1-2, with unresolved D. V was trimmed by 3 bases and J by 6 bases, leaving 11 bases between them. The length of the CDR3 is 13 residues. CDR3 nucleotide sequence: TGTGCCAGCAGTTTTAGTATTCCGGATGGCTACACCTTC. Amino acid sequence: CASSFSIPDGYTF.

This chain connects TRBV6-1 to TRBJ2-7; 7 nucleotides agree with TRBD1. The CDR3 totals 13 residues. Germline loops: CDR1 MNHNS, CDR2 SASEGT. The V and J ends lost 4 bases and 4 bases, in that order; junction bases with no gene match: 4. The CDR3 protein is CASSGLQGYEQYF. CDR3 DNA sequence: TGTGCCAGCAGTGGATTACAGGGGTACGAGCAGTACTTC.

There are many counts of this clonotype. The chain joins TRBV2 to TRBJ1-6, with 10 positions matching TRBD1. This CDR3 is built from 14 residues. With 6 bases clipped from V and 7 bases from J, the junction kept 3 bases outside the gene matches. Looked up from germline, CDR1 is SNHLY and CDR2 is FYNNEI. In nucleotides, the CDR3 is TGTGCCAGCAGCGTGACAGGGGGCAATTCACCCCTCCACTTT. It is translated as CASSVTGGNSPLHF.

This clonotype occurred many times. In nucleotides, the CDR3 is TGTGCCAGCAGCCCGGGACTAGCGGGAATTTACGAGCAGTACTTC. Its protein product is CASSPGLAGIYEQYF. V and J are TRBV12-3 or TRBV12-4 and TRBJ2-7, with 13 bases aligning to TRBD2. The junction had 6 bases not matched to a gene; V was cut back by 6 bases and J by 4 bases. This CDR3 is built from 15 residues.

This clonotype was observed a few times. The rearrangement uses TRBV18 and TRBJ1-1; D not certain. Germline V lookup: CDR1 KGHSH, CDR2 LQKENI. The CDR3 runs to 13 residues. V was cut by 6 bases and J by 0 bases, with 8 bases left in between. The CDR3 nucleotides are TGTGCCAGCTCGGACGGTCTGAACACTGAAGCTTTCTTT. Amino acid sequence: CASSDGLNTEAFF.

The CDR3 is CASSQTVGRTSYEQYF. The CDR3 DNA follows: TGCGCCAGCAGTCAGACGGTTGGCAGAACCTCCTACGAGCAGTACTTC. The V and J genes are TRBV5-1 and TRBJ2-7; D gene unclear. V was pared by 5 bases and J by 0 bases, with 18 bases between. CDR3 length: 16 residues. Germline V CDR1 and CDR2: SGHRS, YFSETQ.

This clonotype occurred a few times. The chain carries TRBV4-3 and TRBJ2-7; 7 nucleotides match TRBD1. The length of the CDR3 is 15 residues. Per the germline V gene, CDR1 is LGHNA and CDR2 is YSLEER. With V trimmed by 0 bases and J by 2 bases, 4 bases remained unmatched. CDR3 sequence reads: CASSQDRQGTYEQYF. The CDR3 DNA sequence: TGCGCCAGCAGCCAAGATCGACAGGGAACCTACGAGCAGTACTTC.

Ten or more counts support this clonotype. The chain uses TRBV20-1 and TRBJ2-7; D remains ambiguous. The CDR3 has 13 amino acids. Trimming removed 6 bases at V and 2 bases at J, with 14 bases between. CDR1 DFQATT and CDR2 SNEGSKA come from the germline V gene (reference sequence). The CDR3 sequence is CSAGTLPTYEQYF. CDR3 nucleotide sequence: TGCAGTGCCGGAACACTCCCCACCTACGAGCAGTACTTC.

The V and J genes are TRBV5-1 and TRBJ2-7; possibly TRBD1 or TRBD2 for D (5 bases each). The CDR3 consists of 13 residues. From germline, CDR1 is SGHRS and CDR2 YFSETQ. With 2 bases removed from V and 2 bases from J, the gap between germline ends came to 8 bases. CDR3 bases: TGCGCCAGCAGCTTAAGGGACGCCTACGAGCAGTACTTC. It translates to CASSLRDAYEQYF.

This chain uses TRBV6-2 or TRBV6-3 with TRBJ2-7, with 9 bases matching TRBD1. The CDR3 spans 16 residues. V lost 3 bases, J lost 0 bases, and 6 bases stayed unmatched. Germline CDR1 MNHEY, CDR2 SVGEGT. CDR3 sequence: CASSYRQGVYSYEQYF. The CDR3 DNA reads TGTGCCAGCAGTTATCGACAGGGGGTGTACTCCTACGAGCAGTACTTC.

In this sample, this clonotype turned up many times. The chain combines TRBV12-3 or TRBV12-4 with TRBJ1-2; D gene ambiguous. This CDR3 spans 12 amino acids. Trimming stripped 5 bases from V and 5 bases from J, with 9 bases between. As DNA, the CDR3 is TGTGCCAGCAGTCCCACGGGATATGGCTACACCTTC. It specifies CASSPTGYGYTF.

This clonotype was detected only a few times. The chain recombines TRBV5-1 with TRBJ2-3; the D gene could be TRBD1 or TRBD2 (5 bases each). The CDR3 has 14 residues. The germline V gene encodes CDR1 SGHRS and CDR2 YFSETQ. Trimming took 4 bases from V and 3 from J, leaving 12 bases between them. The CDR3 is CASSRGGSTDTQYF. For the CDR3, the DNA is TGCGCCAGCAGCCGGGGCGGGTCGACAGATACGCAGTATTTT.

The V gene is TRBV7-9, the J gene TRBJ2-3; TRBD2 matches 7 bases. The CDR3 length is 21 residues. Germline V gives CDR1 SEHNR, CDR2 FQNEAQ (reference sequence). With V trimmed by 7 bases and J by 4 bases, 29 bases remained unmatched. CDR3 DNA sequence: TGTGCCAGCATCCAAACCGGCGGGGGTGCTAGCACCTCTTTAGTTTCAGATACGCAGTATTTT. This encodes CASIQTGGGASTSLVSDTQYF.

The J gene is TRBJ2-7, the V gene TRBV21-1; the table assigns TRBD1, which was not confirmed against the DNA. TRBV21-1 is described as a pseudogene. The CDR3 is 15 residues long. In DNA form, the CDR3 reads TGTGCCAGCAGCATCCTACAACCAGGGAGTTACGAGCAGTACTTC. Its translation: CASSILQPGSYEQYF.

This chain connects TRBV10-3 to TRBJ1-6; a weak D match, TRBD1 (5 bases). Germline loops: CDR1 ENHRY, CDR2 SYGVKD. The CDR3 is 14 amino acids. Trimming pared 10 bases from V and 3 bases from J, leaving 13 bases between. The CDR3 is CATRDVGYNSPLHF. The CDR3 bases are TGTGCCACCCGGGACGTGGGCTATAATTCACCCCTCCACTTT.

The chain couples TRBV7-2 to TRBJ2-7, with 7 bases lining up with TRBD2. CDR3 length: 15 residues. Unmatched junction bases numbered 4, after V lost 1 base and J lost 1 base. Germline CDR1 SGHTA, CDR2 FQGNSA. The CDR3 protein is CASSLGSSGSYEQYF. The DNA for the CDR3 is TGTGCCAGCAGCTTAGGGTCTAGCGGTTCCTACGAGCAGTACTTC. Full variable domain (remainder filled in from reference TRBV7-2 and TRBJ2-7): GAGVSQSPSNKVTEKGKDVELRCDPISGHTALYWYRQSLGQGLEFLIYFQGNSAPDKSGLPSDRFSAERTGGSVSTLTIQRTQQEDSAVYLCASSLGSSGSYEQYFGPGTRLTVT.

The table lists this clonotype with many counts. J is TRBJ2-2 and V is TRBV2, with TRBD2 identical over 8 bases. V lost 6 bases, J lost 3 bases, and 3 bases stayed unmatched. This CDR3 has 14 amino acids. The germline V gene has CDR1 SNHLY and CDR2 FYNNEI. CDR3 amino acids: CASRGTRDTGELFF. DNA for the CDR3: TGTGCCAGCAGAGGGACTAGGGACACCGGGGAGCTGTTTTTT.

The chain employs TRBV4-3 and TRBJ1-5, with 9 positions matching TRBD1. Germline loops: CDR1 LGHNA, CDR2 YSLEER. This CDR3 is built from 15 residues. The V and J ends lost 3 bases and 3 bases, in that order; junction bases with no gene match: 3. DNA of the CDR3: TGCGCCAGCAGCCAGGGGACAGGGTTCAATCAGCCCCAGCATTTT. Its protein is CASSQGTGFNQPQHF.

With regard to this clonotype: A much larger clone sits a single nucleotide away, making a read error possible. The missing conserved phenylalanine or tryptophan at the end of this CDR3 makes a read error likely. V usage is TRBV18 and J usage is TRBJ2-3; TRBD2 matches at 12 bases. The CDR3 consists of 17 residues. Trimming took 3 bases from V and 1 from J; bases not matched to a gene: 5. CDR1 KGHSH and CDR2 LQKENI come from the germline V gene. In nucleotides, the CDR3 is TGTGCCAGCTCACCTTTCCGGACTAGCGGGGGCACAGATACGCAGTATTTA. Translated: CASSPFRTSGGTDTQYL.